This T cell receptor (beta chain) was observed in a study of T-cell memory formation after mild COVID-19. The study's findings and limits: Some SARS-CoV-2-responding clones were already detected in memory before infection. Contracting CD4+ clones lay largely in CM and EM, with CD8+ ones residing in EMRA.

A few counts support this clonotype. Its specificity is unknown. Via MiXCR, TCRdb re-called the 5' RACE reads, giving one row per CDR3 protein. Altogether approximately 390,000 distinct CDR3 sequences are present, about 16% being singletons, with the ten largest covering 20% to 25%. CDR1 is MNHEY, CDR2 SVGAGI, per germline. V was shortened by 6 bases and J by 6 bases, with 14 bases between the two germline ends. The CDR3 is made up of 13 amino acids. V gene TRBV6-5 combines with J gene TRBJ1-2; D remains unclear. The TCR sequence derives from a man aged 18 to 29 who had mild COVID-19 (a few samples of this study predate the infection). Cell type and time point are not known. The sequenced sample was PBMCs or a T cell subset sorted from them (not recorded which). The DNA for the CDR3 is TGTGCCAGCAGCCTAATCCCGTTGGATGGCTACACCTTC. Protein: CASSLIPLDGYTF.